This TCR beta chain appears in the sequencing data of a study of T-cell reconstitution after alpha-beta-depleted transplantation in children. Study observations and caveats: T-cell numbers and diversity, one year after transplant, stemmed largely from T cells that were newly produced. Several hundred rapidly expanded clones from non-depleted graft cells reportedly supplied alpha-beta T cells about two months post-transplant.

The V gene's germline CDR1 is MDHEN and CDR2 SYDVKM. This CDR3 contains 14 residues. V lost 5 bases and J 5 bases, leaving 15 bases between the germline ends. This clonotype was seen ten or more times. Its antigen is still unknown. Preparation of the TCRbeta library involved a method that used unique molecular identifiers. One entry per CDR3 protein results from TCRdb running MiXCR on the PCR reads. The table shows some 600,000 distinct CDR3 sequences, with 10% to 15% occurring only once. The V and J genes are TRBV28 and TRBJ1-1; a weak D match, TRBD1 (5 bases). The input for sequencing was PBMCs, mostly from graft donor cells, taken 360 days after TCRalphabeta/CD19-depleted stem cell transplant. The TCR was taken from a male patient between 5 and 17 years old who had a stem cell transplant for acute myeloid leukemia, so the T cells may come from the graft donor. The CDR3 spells CASSVRDPRTEAFF. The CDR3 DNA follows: TGTGCCAGCAGTGTCCGGGACCCCCGGACTGAAGCTTTCTTT.